This T cell receptor beta chain came from a study of T-cell reconstitution after alpha-beta-depleted transplantation in children. This clonotype was counted only a few times. Unique molecular identifiers featured in how the TCRbeta library was prepared. Each CDR3 protein gets one entry after TCRdb re-called the PCR reads with MiXCR. The data show a few hundred thousand distinct CDR3 sequences, with approximately 10% seen just once and under 3% held by the top ten. The CDR3 contains 15 residues. The germline V gene has CDR1 GTSNPN and CDR2 SVGIG (reference sequence). Trimming removed 5 bases from V and 0 bases from J, with 14 bases in between.

Sequencing was performed on PBMCs from the stem cell graft donor, taken from the stem cell graft. V gene TRBV30 combines with J gene TRBJ1-3, with D tentatively TRBD1 (6 bases). This TCR came from a human donor who donated a stem cell graft to a child with acute lymphoblastic leukemia. The CDR3 reads CAWARTGSSGNTIYF. DNA of the CDR3: TGTGCCTGGGCCCGAACAGGGAGCTCTGGAAACACCATATATTTT.